One and the same sample provided the 18 T cell receptor beta chains below, sequenced in a study of blood T cell repertoires in COVID-19. Sequencing used immunoSEQ multiplex PCR; TCRdb keeps in-frame clones, though not all of them. The top ten clones hold about 3% of a sample with hundreds of thousands of clones, 70% to 90% of them seen once. Sequencing used peripheral blood. The receptors were sampled from a man between 18 and 29 years old with active or convalescent COVID-19.

About this clone itself: The identical CDR3 is also encoded by other nucleotide sequences in the sample. CDR3 sequence reads: CASGLDLNNEQFF. The CDR3 DNA is TGTGCTAGTGGTTTGGACTTAAACAATGAGCAGTTCTTC. The chain recombines TRBV12-5 with TRBJ2-1; D not resolved. The V gene's germline CDR1 is LGHNT and CDR2 FRNRAP. Trimming took off 1 base at V and 5 bases at J, with 6 bases between the two ends. The CDR3 sequence is 13 residues long.

The CDR3 spells CASSSGTHAQETQYF. The DNA of the CDR3 is TGCGCCAGCAGCTCCGGGACTCACGCCCAAGAGACCCAGTACTTC. The chain uses TRBV5-1 and TRBJ2-5; perhaps TRBD2 as D (6 bases). The CDR3 is 15 residues long. Germline assignment: CDR1 SGHRS and CDR2 YFSETQ. The V end was cut by 3 bases, the J end by 1 base, with 13 bases between. Variable domain in full (rest from reference TRBV5-1 and TRBJ2-5): KAGVTQTPRYLIKTRGQQVTLSCSPISGHRSVSWYQQTPGQGLQFLFEYFSETQRNKGNFPGRFSGRQFSNSRSEMNVSTLELGDSALYLCASSSGTHAQETQYFGPGTRLLVL.

The genes are TRBV5-8 and TRBJ1-3; 8 nucleotides agree with TRBD1. There are 15 residues in the CDR3. V gave up 1 base and J gave up 4 bases; unmatched junction bases: 4. Germline V gene sequence: CDR1 SGHTS, CDR2 YDEGEE. This CDR3 reads CASSLQGASGNTIYF. As DNA, the CDR3 is TGTGCCAGCAGCTTGCAGGGGGCAAGCGGAAACACCATATATTTT.

V is TRBV6-2 or TRBV6-3 and J is TRBJ1-5, with D possibly being TRBD1 (6 bases). Germline V gene sequence: CDR1 MNHEY, CDR2 SVGEGT. V lost 7 bases, J lost 5 bases, and 12 bases lay in between. This CDR3 region has 13 residues. The CDR3 here is CASTYSGDQPQHF. CDR3 sequence (DNA): TGTGCCAGCACCTACTCAGGGGATCAGCCCCAGCATTTT.

The CDR3 nucleotides read TGTGCCAGCAGTTTGAAGCGAGGCTACGAGCAGTACTTC. Its protein product is CASSLKRGYEQYF. The V call is TRBV12-3 or TRBV12-4, the J call TRBJ2-7, with D unresolved. This CDR3 has 13 residues. V dropped 3 bases and J dropped 3 bases, with 9 bases sitting between them.

The chain has TRBV3-1 (or the pseudogene TRBV3-2) and TRBJ1-2, with 9 bases matching TRBD1. Germline loops: CDR1 LGHDT, CDR2 YNNKEL (reference sequence). This CDR3 is built from 14 residues. Trimming cost V 3 bases and J 4 bases; bases outside gene matches: 3. CDR3 protein: CASSQGQGFYGYTF. The CDR3 DNA sequence: TGTGCCAGCAGCCAGGGACAGGGCTTCTATGGCTACACCTTC.

CDR3 coding DNA: TGTGCCAGCAGGTCCGGGACAGGGATAGTGAACTATGGCTACACCTTC. Translating gives CASRSGTGIVNYGYTF. The chain links TRBV5-4 to TRBJ1-2; 9 nucleotides agree with TRBD1. CDR1 and CDR2 from the germline V gene are SGHNT and YYREEE (reference sequence). V was pared by 5 bases and J by 2 bases, with 10 bases of the junction left unmatched. This CDR3 is 16 amino acids long.

In DNA form, the CDR3 reads TGTGCCTGGAGTAAGGTCGGAGTCTATAATTCACCCCTCCACTTT. It is translated as CAWSKVGVYNSPLHF. The chain links TRBV30 to TRBJ1-6, with no clear D. This CDR3 is built from 15 residues. Deletions cut 2 bases from V and 3 bases from J, with 11 bases between. Germline V gives CDR1 GTSNPN, CDR2 SVGIG (reference sequence).

This rearrangement joins TRBV11-2 to TRBJ2-3; a possible D gene is TRBD2 (6 bases). Germline CDR1 is SGHAT and CDR2 is FQNNGV. CDR3 length: 13 amino acids. The V end lost 6 bases, the J end lost 8 bases, and 15 bases lay between the germline ends. The CDR3 loop is CASSELRGGTQYF. The CDR3 DNA follows: TGTGCCAGCAGTGAGCTGCGGGGAGGTACGCAGTATTTT.

This clone was found once. The chain recombines TRBV9 with TRBJ2-7; D perhaps matches TRBD2 (5 bases). Germline V CDR1 and CDR2: SGDLS, YYNGEE. V was shortened by 0 bases and J by 2 bases, with 9 bases between the two germline ends. The CDR3 has 14 residues. CDR3 region: CASSVAGFTYEQYF. DNA for the CDR3: TGTGCCAGCAGCGTAGCGGGATTTACCTACGAGCAGTACTTC.

The chain uses TRBV7-8 and TRBJ2-4, with 9 bases that match TRBD2. The J segment lost 10 bases and the V segment lost 2 bases, leaving 6 bases of the junction unmatched. Germline V gene sequence: CDR1 SGHVS, CDR2 FQNEAQ. CDR3 length equals 14 residues. Written as DNA, the CDR3 is TGTGCCAGCAGCTTAAGAGCGGGGGGTAGGATTCAGTACTTC. This translates into CASSLRAGGRIQYF.

The chain is built from TRBV5-1 and TRBJ2-7, with a tentative D call TRBD2 (5 bases). CDR1 and CDR2 from the germline V gene are SGHRS and YFSETQ. V was shortened by 0 bases and J by 0 bases, with 16 bases between the two germline ends. This CDR3 contains 17 residues. CDR3 in amino acids: CASSLVVAIGSSYEQYF. The CDR3 DNA follows: TGCGCCAGCAGCTTGGTTGTGGCAATAGGGAGCTCCTACGAGCAGTACTTC.

The chain couples TRBV6-5 to TRBJ2-2, with 7 bases lining up with TRBD1. The CDR3 is 15 residues long. Trimming took 6 bases from V and 6 from J; bases not matched to a gene: 10. Germline V CDR1 and CDR2: MNHEY, SVGAGI. The CDR3 DNA follows: TGTGCCAGCAGGGCCCTGACAGGGTATCCCGGGGAGCTGTTTTTT. Protein product: CASRALTGYPGELFF.

Here the CDR3 DNA reads TGTGCCAGCAGCTTAGCAGTGGGGGCTGGGAACACTGAAGCTTTCTTT. Protein product: CASSLAVGAGNTEAFF. This rearrangement joins TRBV7-9 to TRBJ1-1; TRBD1 might be the D (6 bases). V gave up 0 bases and J gave up 1 base, with 12 bases separating them. The CDR3 sequence is 16 residues long. Germline assignment: CDR1 SEHNR and CDR2 FQNEAQ (reference sequence).

This sequence joins TRBV12-3 or TRBV12-4 and TRBJ2-7; a possible D gene is TRBD1 (6 bases). The CDR3 has 13 amino acids. Trimming left V 6 bases short and J 3 bases short, with 12 bases between. CDR3 region: CASRTDRDYEQYF. CDR3 coding DNA: TGTGCCAGCAGAACGGACAGAGACTACGAGCAGTACTTC.

J is TRBJ1-2 and V is TRBV9; D may be TRBD1 (6 bases). Per the germline V gene, CDR1 is SGDLS and CDR2 is YYNGEE. CDR3 size: 17 residues. Trimming took 3 bases from V and 7 from J, leaving 25 bases between them. CDR3 residues: CASSGQSPRQDTGGYTF. The CDR3, as DNA: TGTGCCAGCAGCGGCCAATCTCCCCGACAGGACACAGGTGGCTACACCTTC.

The chain joins TRBV27 to TRBJ1-2, with D perhaps matching TRBD1 (5 bases). The germline V gene encodes CDR1 MNHEY and CDR2 SMNVEV (reference sequence). Deletions cut 1 base from V and 1 base from J, with 22 bases between. This CDR3 has 19 amino acids. This chain's CDR3 is CASSLLGGGDGKGNYGYTF. The CDR3, as DNA: TGTGCCAGCAGTTTATTGGGGGGAGGAGACGGAAAGGGTAACTATGGCTACACCTTC.

This clone is a singleton in its sample. The chain uses TRBV15 and TRBJ1-2; no firm D call. CDR3 size: 17 residues. Per germline, CDR1 LNHNV and CDR2 YYDKDF (reference sequence). Trimming shortened V by 6 bases and J by 3 bases, and 23 bases separated the two germline ends. CDR3 residues: CATSPGGGPQRDYGYTF. Here the CDR3 DNA reads TGTGCCACCAGTCCCGGTGGAGGACCCCAGAGGGACTATGGCTACACCTTC.